The sequence of this TCR beta chain was determined in a study of blood T cell repertoires in COVID-19 (TCRdb year 2020). With respect to the entire study: Collaborator samples came from the United States, Italy and Spain and covered acute and convalescent phases of COVID-19. Where available, HLA class I and class II types were obtained from metadata supplied by the sample provider rather than from assay-based typing. The material from the prospective study consisted of cDNA or gDNA derived from T cells, B-cell-depleted T cells, or PBMCs. Samples were obtained from the ongoing ImmuneRACE study (first 160 participants) and from 1,200 or so subjects provided by 6 global collaborators. The repertoires were made available in a free public database intended to serve as a resource for research on the immune response to SARS-CoV-2. Deeply sampled blood TCRbeta repertoires from subjects exposed to, actively infected with, or recovered from COVID-19 were included in the dataset. Sample metadata almost always included a de-identified subject ID, COVID-19 status, age in years and sex.

Comments on this clone: The clone's antigen remains unknown. No clone much larger than this one lies a single base away; base qualities are absent.

Overall study results and their limits: The quantity of clinical and demographic metadata differed by source and by participant and was supplied without curation.

TCRbeta CDR3 regions were amplified from genomic DNA using the immunoSEQ Assay, a bias-controlled multiplex PCR. The paper's processing steps were these. Within the assay, amplification of reference gene primers was used to estimate how many nucleated cells each sample contained. To quantify the absolute abundance of each unique TCRbeta CDR3 rearrangement, sequence reads were collapsed and filtered. For each sample, productive Simpson clonality was calculated by taking the square root of Simpson's diversity index across productive rearrangements. This immuneACCESS table, as held by TCRdb, lists in-frame sequences with V and J called but not all clones. Of the missing ones, under half trace to an unresolved V gene in checked studies; the others have no known cause. Clone size and V and J calls were adopted from that table, with D and trimming inferred from the DNA. The sample data list some 450,000 clones, and around 90% of these were observed just once. Of the sample, roughly 0.87% is held by the ten largest clones.

The germline V gene (reference sequence) supplies CDR1 SGHNT and CDR2 YYREEE. The junction carries 35 bases between V and J, which are trimmed by 6 bases and 7 bases respectively. The CDR3 numbers 19 residues from cysteine through phenylalanine. The kept DNA is CDR3 alone, 57 bases in frame from the first base. In Seattle, one collaborating source enrolled patients while the infection was active and tracked those patients longitudinally over the course of disease. Collaborating institutions collected whole blood in K2EDTA tubes following their own protocols. For TCRbeta analysis, collaborators shipped samples in one of three forms: frozen whole blood, isolated PBMCs, or DNA extracted from either of those sample types.

Sequencing used peripheral blood. The sequence joins TRBV5-4 to TRBJ2-7; the D segment could be TRBD1, given 8 matching bases. The clonotype was recovered from a man between 18 and 29 years old with COVID-19, enrolled during active disease. At the DNA level, the sequence is TGTGCCAGCATCTTTACAAGGCTGGGCCAAAAGGACAGGGAGGGGGAGCAGTACTTC. Translated, it reads CASIFTRLGQKDREGEQYF.